This TCR beta chain was found in a study of shared clonotypes between healthy human individuals (TCRdb year 2020). With regard to the full study: A couple of women and a few men aged 18 to 49 years were included in the cohort. Per donor, leukapheresis produced somewhere between about 0.94 and 10 billion PBMCs. Different laboratories and diverse techniques were used to prepare libraries and sequence TCR repertoires, to increase sequencing depth and limit assay-specific biases. Per donor, three plates each were used for CD4 naive and CD4 memory, two for CD8 naive, and one for CD8 memory. To estimate repertoire size and how much clonotypes are shared between individuals, the study performed deep sequencing of blood TCR repertoires from roughly five healthy adults.

Donors were healthy HIV-negative adults with no recently reported acute infections or vaccinations. Every donor was a Caucasian adult residing in Nashville, Tennessee, USA. Magnetic negative selection was used to enrich CD4+ T cells, after which naive cells were positively selected on CD45RA and the negative fraction became the memory subset. Blood was collected by leukapheresis, and PBMCs were isolated by Ficoll-Histopaque density gradient centrifugation and then cryopreserved in liquid nitrogen vapor phase. Analytical flow cytometry was used to check the purity and quantity of every magnetically sorted T cell population. Genomic DNA was isolated from every sorted fraction and measured by UV absorbance on a Nanodrop 2000c. Using the deep immunoSEQ assay, multiplex PCR amplified TCR CDR3 regions from genomic DNA. For each cell subset, the extracted genomic DNA was distributed evenly across all wells of several immunoSEQ 96-well plates, and each plate served as one replicate. For sorted subsets, each replicate PCR was loaded with approximately 190 ng genomic DNA, equivalent to 30,000 or so T cell genomes. Purified libraries were quantified with a Qubit 3.0 fluorometer, sized on a Bioanalyzer 2100, and re-quantified with the KAPA Library Quantification kit. Each immunoSEQ 96-well plate was sequenced on its own single-read 150-cycle Illumina NextSeq 550 flow cell. The original methods were these. Because only junctional sequences without quality scores were contained in the immunoSEQ output, filtering matching that applied to full-length reads could not be performed. To assign V/J genes and CDR3, sequences were annotated using PyIR, a Python wrapper for IgBLAST v1.9, with IMGT germline references. Reads were removed for weak V/J assignments (E-value above 1e-6), missing CDR3, stop codons, out-of-frame junctions, or ambiguous translated residues. A V3J clonotype was defined by an identical inferred V gene, J gene, and CDR3 amino acid sequence. To compute the percentage overlap between repertoires, the number of shared unique clonotypes was divided by the size of the smaller repertoire. RTK rarefaction, the Chao1 estimator, and Recon v2.1 estimates of unobserved clonotypes were used to assess repertoire richness. Generation probabilities were computed with OLGA for all TCRbeta clonotypes obtained by the gDNA method from four donors. Entries here come from immuneACCESS through TCRdb and include only in-frame sequences with V and J called. Some clones fail to appear in such tables; in the studies checked, an unresolved V gene covers under half of the shortfall, and the cause of the remainder is unknown. That table furnishes V, J and clone size, whereas the DNA furnished D and trimming. Across this sample there are about 730,000 clones, with roughly 72% seen only once. The ten largest clones capture around 1.8% of the sample.

The paper as a whole reports these results and caveats: Clonotypes shared by all four sorted-subset donors showed higher generation probabilities than non-shared clonotypes. Naive subsets generally had larger estimated clonotype richness than memory subsets. The small number of donors limited the genetic and exposure-history diversity represented. Across a few donors, around 5% of naive CD4, around 3.5% of naive CD8, approximately 2.5% of memory CD4, and approximately 0.4% of memory CD8 clonotypes were shared. Pairwise subsampling indicated that sequencing depth was expected to affect the degree of clonotype sharing among donors. Incomplete sequencing was indicated by rarefaction of sorted-subset datasets, despite the large sequencing depth. Sampling was limited to blood, and TCR repertoires in tissue likely differ from TCR repertoires in blood.

Sequences SGHAT (CDR1) and FQNNGV (CDR2) are obtained from the germline V gene. The cysteine opens and the phenylalanine closes a CDR3 of 19 amino acids. Only the CDR3 portion is preserved as DNA: 57 bases, with reading frame beginning at the first base. Clipping removes 0 bases from V and 1 base from J, with 4 as the unmatched junction base count. Concerning this clone itself: No cognate antigen has been identified for it. No much larger clone exists at a distance of one base, and base qualities are not known.

The source of this sequence is a woman under 40 in good health. The rearranged chain carries TRBV11-2 and TRBJ2-2; a stretch of 14 junction bases matches TRBD2. The sequencing sample was made of memory CD4+ T cells sorted from blood. Reading the label with the study, this specimen's cell subset or site is: CD45RA-negative fraction. The CDR3 loop reads CASSLEGGLAGGNTGELFF. The sequence in DNA is TGTGCCAGCAGCTTAGAGGGCGGACTAGCGGGAGGGAACACCGGGGAGCTGTTTTTT.